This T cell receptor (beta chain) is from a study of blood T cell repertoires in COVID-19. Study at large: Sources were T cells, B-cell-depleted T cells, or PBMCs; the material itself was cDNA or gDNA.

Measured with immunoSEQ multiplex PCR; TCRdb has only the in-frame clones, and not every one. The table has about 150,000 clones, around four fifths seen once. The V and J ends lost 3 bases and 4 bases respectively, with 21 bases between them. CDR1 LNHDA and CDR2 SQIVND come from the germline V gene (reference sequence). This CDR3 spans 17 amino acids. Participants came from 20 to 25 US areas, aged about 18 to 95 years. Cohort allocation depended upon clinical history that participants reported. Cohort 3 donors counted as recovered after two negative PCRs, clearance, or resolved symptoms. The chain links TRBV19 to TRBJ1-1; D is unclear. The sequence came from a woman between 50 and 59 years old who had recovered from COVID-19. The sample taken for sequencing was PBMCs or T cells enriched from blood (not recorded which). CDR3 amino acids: CASSIFRSSSAATEAFF. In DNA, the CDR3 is TGTGCCAGTAGTATTTTTAGGTCGTCCTCGGCGGCCACTGAAGCTTTCTTT.